The present entry profiles one T cell receptor (beta chain) with its context. Its cognate antigen is unknown. This entry is derived from a study of OX40 agonist ivuxolimab in advanced cancers. Study results and caveats: Clonal expansion from baseline to week 6 occurred in both CD4+ and CD8+ T cells.

Trimming took off 5 bases at V and 6 bases at J, with 14 bases between the two ends. The CDR3 extends over 14 amino acids. Germline V gene data show CDR1 as SEHNR and CDR2 as FQNEAQ (reference sequence). The table came from immunoSEQ multiplex PCR; TCRdb's copy has only in-frame clones and leaves some out. The repertoire has tens of thousands of clones, about 88% of them found once; the top ten carry almost 4%. The specimen comprised CD4+ or CD8+ T cells sorted from blood, sampled in a trial of the OX40 agonist ivuxolimab. This TCR was recovered from an adult with an advanced solid tumor such as melanoma, head and neck, liver or kidney cancer. This chain connects TRBV7-9 to TRBJ2-1; perhaps TRBD1 as D (6 bases). The CDR3 region has the DNA TGTGCCAGCAGCAGCTTGGGACAAAGCAATGAGCAGTTCTTC. This gives the protein CASSSLGQSNEQFF.